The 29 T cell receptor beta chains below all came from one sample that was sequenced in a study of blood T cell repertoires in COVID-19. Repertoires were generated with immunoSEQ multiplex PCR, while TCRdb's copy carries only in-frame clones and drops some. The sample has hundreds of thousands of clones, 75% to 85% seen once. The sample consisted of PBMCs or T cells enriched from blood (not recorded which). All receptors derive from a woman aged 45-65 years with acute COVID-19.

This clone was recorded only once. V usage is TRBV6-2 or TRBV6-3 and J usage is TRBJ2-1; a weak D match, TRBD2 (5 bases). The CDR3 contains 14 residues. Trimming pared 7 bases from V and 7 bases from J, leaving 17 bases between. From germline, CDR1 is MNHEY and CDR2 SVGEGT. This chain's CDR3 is CASTPYTRGNEQFF. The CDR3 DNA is TGTGCCAGCACCCCCTACACACGAGGGAATGAGCAGTTCTTC.

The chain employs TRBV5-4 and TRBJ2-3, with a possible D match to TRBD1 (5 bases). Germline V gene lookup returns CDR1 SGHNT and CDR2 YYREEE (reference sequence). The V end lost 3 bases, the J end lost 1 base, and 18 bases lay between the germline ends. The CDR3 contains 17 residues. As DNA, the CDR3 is TGTGCCAGCAGCTGGAGACAGCCCTCGGTCGGCACAGATACGCAGTATTTT. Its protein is CASSWRQPSVGTDTQYF.

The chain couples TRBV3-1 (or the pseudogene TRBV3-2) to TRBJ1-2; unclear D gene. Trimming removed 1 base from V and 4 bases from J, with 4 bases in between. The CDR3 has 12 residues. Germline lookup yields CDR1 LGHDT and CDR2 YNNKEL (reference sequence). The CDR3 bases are TGTGCCAGCAGCCAAGGCGTCTATGGCTACACCTTC. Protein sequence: CASSQGVYGYTF.

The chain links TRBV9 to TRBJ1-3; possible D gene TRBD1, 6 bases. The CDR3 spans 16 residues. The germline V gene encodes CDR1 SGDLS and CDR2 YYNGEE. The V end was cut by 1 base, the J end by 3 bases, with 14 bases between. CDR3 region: CASSVSSGEIGNTIYF. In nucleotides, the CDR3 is TGTGCCAGCAGCGTATCGTCAGGGGAAATTGGAAACACCATATATTTT.

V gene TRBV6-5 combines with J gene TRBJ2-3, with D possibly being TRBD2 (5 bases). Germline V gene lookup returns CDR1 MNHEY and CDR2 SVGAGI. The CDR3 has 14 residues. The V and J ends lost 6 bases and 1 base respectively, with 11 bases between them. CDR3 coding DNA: TGTGCCAGCAGGGATAGCGTCGGCACAGATACGCAGTATTTT. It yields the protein CASRDSVGTDTQYF.

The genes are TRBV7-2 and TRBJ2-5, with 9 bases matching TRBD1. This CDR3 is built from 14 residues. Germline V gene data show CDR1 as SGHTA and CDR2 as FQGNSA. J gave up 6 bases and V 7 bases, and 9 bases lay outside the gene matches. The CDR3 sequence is CASINPGQGQTQYF. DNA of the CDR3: TGTGCCAGCATTAATCCCGGACAGGGGCAGACCCAGTACTTC.

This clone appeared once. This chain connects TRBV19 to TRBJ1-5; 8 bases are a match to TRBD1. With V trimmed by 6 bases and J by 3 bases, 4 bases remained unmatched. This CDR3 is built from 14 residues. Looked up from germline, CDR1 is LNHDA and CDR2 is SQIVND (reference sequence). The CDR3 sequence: CASRMDRVNQPQHF. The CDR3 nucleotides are TGTGCCAGTAGGATGGACAGGGTCAATCAGCCCCAGCATTTT. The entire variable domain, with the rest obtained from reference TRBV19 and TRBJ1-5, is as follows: DGGITQSPKYLFRKEGQNVTLSCEQNLNHDAMYWYRQDPGQGLRLIYYSQIVNDFQKGDIAEGYSVSREKKESFPLTVTSAQKNPTAFYLCASRMDRVNQPQHFGDGTRLSIL.

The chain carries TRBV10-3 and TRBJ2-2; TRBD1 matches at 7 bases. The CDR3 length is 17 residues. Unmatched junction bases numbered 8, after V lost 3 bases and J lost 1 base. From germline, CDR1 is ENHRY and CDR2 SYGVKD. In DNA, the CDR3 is TGTGCCATCAGTGAAACTCCGGACAGGCGGAACACCGGGGAGCTGTTTTTT. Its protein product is CAISETPDRRNTGELFF.

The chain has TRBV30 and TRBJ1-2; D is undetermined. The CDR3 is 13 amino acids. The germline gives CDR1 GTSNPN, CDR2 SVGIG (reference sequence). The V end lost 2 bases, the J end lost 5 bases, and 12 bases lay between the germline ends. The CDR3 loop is CAWSRGSQYGYTF. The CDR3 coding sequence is TGTGCCTGGAGTAGAGGCAGCCAATATGGCTACACCTTC.

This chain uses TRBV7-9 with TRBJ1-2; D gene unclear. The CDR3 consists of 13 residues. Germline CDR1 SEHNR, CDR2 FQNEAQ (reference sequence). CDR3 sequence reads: CAFIRQDGYGYTF. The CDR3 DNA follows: TGTGCGTTCATCCGGCAGGATGGCTATGGCTACACCTTC.

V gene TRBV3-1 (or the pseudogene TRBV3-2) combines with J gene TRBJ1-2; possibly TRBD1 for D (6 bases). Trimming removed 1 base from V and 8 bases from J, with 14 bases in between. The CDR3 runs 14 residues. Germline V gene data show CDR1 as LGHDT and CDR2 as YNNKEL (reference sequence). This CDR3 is CASSQVEGGEGYTF. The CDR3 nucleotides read TGTGCCAGCAGCCAAGTCGAAGGGGGGGAAGGCTACACCTTC.

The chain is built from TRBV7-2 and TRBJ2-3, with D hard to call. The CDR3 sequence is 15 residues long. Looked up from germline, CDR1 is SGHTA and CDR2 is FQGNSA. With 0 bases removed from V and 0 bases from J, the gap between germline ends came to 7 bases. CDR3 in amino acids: CASSLAPTSTDTQYF. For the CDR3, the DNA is TGTGCCAGCAGCTTAGCGCCCACTAGCACAGATACGCAGTATTTT.

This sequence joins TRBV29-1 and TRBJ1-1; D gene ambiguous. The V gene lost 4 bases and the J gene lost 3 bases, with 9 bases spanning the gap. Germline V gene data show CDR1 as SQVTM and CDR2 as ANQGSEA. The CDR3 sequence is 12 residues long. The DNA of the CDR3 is TGCAGCGTTGTCTGGGGAGACACTGAAGCTTTCTTT. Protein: CSVVWGDTEAFF.

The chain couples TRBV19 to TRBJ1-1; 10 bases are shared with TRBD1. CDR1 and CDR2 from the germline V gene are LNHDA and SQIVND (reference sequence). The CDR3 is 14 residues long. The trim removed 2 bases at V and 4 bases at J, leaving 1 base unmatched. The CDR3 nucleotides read TGTGCCAGTAGTATAAGGGACAGGGGCACTGAAGCTTTCTTT. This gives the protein CASSIRDRGTEAFF.

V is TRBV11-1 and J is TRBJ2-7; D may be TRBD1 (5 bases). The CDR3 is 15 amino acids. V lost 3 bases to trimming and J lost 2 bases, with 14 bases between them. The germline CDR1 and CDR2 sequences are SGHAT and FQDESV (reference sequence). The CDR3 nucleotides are TGTGCCAGCAGCTTTGGGGCAGTGACTGCCTACGAGCAGTACTTC. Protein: CASSFGAVTAYEQYF.

The CDR3 DNA is TGTGCCAGCAGTTACTCGACAGGGGGCGTCTATGGCTACACCTTC. This codes for CASSYSTGGVYGYTF. The V and J genes are TRBV6-5 and TRBJ1-2; 10 bases line up with TRBD1. CDR3 length: 15 amino acids. V dropped 0 bases and J dropped 4; count of bases not matched to a gene: 2. Germline values: CDR1 MNHEY, CDR2 SVGAGI.

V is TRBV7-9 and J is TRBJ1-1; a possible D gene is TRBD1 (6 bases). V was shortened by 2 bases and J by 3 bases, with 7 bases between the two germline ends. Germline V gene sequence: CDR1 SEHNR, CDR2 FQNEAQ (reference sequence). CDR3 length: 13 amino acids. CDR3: CASSLPGDTEAFF. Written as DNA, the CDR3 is TGTGCCAGCAGCTTACCAGGGGACACTGAAGCTTTCTTT.

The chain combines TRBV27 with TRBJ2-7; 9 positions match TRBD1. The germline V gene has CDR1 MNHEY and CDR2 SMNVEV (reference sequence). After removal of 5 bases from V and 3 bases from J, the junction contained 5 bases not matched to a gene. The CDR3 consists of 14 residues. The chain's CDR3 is CASSQQGAGYEQYF. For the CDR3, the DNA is TGTGCCAGCAGTCAACAGGGGGCAGGCTACGAGCAGTACTTC.

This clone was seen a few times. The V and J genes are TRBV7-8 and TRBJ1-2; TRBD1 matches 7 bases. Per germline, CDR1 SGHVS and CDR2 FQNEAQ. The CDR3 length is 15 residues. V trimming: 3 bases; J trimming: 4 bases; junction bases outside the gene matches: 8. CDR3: CASSFRGQTFYGYTF. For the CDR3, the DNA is TGTGCCAGCAGCTTTAGGGGACAGACTTTCTATGGCTACACCTTC.

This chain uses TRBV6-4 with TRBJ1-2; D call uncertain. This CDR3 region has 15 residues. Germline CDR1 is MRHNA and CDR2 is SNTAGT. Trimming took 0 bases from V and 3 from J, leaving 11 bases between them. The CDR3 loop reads CASSDSPGVYYGYTF. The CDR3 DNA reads TGTGCCAGCAGTGACTCACCCGGAGTTTACTATGGCTACACCTTC.

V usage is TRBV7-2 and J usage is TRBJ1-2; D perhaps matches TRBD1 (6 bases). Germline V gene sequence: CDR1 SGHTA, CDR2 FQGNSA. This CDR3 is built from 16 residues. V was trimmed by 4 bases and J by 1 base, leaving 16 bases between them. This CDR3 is CASSSVGGEFNYGYTF. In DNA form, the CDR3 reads TGTGCCAGCAGCTCCGTTGGGGGCGAATTTAACTATGGCTACACCTTC. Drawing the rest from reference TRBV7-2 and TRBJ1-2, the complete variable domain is GAGVSQSPSNKVTEKGKDVELRCDPISGHTALYWYRQSLGQGLEFLIYFQGNSAPDKSGLPSDRFSAERTGGSVSTLTIQRTQQEDSAVYLCASSSVGGEFNYGYTFGSGTRLTVV.

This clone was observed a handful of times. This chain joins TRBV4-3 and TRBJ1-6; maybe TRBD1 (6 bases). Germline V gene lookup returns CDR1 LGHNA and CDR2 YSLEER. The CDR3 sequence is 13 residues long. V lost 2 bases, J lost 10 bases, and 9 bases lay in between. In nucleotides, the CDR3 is TGCGCCAGCAGCCAAAGACAGGAATCACCCCTCCACTTT. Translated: CASSQRQESPLHF.

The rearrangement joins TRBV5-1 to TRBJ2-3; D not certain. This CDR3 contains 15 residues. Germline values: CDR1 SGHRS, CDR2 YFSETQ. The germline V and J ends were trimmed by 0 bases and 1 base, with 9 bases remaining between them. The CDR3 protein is CASSLGAVGTDTQYF. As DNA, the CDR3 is TGCGCCAGCAGCTTGGGTGCGGTCGGCACAGATACGCAGTATTTT.

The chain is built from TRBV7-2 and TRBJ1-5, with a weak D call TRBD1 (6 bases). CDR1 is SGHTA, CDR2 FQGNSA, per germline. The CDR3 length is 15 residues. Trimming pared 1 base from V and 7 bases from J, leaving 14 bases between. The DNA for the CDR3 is TGTGCCAGCAGCTTAGAATTGGGGGCACAACAGCCCCAGCATTTT. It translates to CASSLELGAQQPQHF.

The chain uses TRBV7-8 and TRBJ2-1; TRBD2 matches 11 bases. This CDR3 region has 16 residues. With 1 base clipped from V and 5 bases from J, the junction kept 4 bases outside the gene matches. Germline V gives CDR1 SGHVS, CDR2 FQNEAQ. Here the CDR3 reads CASSLVSGGADNEQFF. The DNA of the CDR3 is TGTGCCAGCAGCTTAGTTAGCGGGGGGGCCGACAATGAGCAGTTCTTC.

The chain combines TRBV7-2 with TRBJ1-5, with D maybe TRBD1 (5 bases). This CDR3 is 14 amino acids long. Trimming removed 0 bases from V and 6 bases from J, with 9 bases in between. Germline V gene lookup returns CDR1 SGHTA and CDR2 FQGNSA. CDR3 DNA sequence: TGTGCCAGCAGCTTAGCGCAGGGTAGTCAGCCCCAGCATTTT. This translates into CASSLAQGSQPQHF.

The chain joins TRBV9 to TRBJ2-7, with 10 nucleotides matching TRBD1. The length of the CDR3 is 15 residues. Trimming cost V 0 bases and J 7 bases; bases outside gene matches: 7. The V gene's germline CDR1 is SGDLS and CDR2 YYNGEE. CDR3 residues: CASSVAGTGVGEQYF. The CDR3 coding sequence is TGTGCCAGCAGCGTAGCCGGGACAGGGGTAGGAGAGCAGTACTTC.

In DNA, the CDR3 is TGTGCCAGCAGCTTAGGAACACCCCCTAACTATGGCTACACCTTC. It yields the protein CASSLGTPPNYGYTF. The chain combines TRBV7-6 with TRBJ1-2; D gene uncertain. V lost 1 base and J lost 0, with 9 bases in between. Germline V gene lookup returns CDR1 SGHVS and CDR2 FNYEAQ. The CDR3 is made up of 15 amino acids.

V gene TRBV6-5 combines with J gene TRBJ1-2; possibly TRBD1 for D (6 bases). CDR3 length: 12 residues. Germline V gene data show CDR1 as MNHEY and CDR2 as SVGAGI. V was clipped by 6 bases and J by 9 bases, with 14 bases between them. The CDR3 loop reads CASRKNRDSYTF. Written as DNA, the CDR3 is TGTGCCAGCAGAAAAAACAGGGATAGCTACACCTTC.